This TCR beta chain was retrieved from a study of cytomegalovirus exposure and HLA in healthy donors. A multiplex PCR was run with 60 Vbeta primers and 13 Jbeta primers. The protocol was immunoSEQ multiplex PCR, while the TCRdb copy is restricted to in-frame clones and leaves out a portion. The repertoire has more than 150,000 clones, roughly 77% of them found once; the top ten carry roughly 7.8%. Germline V gene data show CDR1 as SNHLY and CDR2 as FYNNEI. The CDR3 is made up of 16 amino acids. V shed 3 bases and J shed 0 bases, with 14 bases lying between them. This TCR was sampled from a woman aged 40 to 50 in good health and CMV-seropositive. The chain uses TRBV2 and TRBJ1-1; D unclear. The sample comprised PBMCs. CDR3 DNA: TGTGCCAGCAGTGAGTTCCGGGGTTCCATGAACACTGAAGCTTTCTTT. Its translation: CASSEFRGSMNTEAFF.